The 8 T cell receptor beta chains reported below all come from one sample, sequenced in a study of naive and memory T cell subsets. The beta constant-region primer was an equimolar mix of two oligonucleotides covering TRBC1 and TRBC2. Nested alpha and beta constant-region primers with the SP2 primer drove four PCR rounds on ligated cDNA. Each CDR3 protein is one row after TCRdb ran MiXCR on the UMI-ligation and nested PCR reads. The repertoire includes 95,000 to 110,000 distinct CDR3 sequences, approximately 15% of them detected once, and around 2.7% sits in the top ten. Antigens of these TCRs are unknown. Study conclusions and caveats: Especially in CD8 cells, naive repertoires contained a few larger clonotypes, possibly CD45RA-re-expressing memory cells.

The sample was naive CD8+ T cells from blood. The receptors here all came from a human donor in good health.

The rearrangement uses TRBV20-1 and TRBJ1-3; D call uncertain. V was pared by 4 bases and J by 0 bases, with 10 bases between. There are 14 residues in the CDR3. Germline assignment: CDR1 DFQATT and CDR2 SNEGSKA (reference sequence). The CDR3 DNA is TGCAGTGCTACCCCAGCGGGCTCTGGAAACACCATATATTTT. This translates into CSATPAGSGNTIYF.

The V and J genes are TRBV18 and TRBJ2-7; 8 positions agree with TRBD1. Germline loops: CDR1 KGHSH, CDR2 LQKENI. V shed 4 bases and J 3 bases; nucleotides not matched to a gene: 5. The CDR3 has 14 amino acids. The CDR3 DNA is TGTGCCAGCTCACGTCCGGGACAGGTCTACGAGCAGTACTTC. This gives the protein CASSRPGQVYEQYF.

The CDR3 loop reads CASSLGTGRYNEQFF. CDR3 bases: TGTGCCAGCAGCTTAGGGACAGGGAGATACAATGAGCAGTTCTTC. The chain recombines TRBV13 with TRBJ2-1; 7 bases are shared with TRBD1. Germline CDR1 is PRHDT and CDR2 is FYEKMQ (reference sequence). CDR3 length equals 15 residues. V lost 0 bases, J lost 4 bases, and 3 bases stayed unmatched. The full variable domain, with the rest looked up from reference TRBV13 and TRBJ2-1, is AAGVIQSPRHLIKEKRETATLKCYPIPRHDTVYWYQQGPGQDPQFLISFYEKMQSDKGSIPDRFSAQQFSDYHSELNMSSLELGDSALYFCASSLGTGRYNEQFFGPGTRLTVL.

This rearrangement joins TRBV9 to TRBJ2-7; 11 bases agree with TRBD2. Germline values: CDR1 SGDLS, CDR2 YYNGEE. V gave up 0 bases and J gave up 2 bases; unmatched junction bases: 13. The CDR3 totals 19 residues. The CDR3 DNA reads TGTGCCAGCAGCGTAGGGGTAGGACTAGCGGGTCACGGAACCTACGAGCAGTACTTC. Translated, it gives CASSVGVGLAGHGTYEQYF.

This clonotype was seen ten or more times. V gene TRBV29-1 combines with J gene TRBJ1-1; D gene uncertain. The CDR3 has 12 residues. CDR1 is SQVTM, CDR2 ANQGSEA, per germline. The V end was cut by 4 bases, the J end by 1 base, with 7 bases between. CDR3 protein: CSVVGGNTEAFF. In DNA form, the CDR3 reads TGCAGCGTTGTTGGAGGGAACACTGAAGCTTTCTTT. Full variable domain (outside the CDR3, taken from reference TRBV29-1 and TRBJ1-1): SAVISQKPSRDICQRGTSLTIQCQVDSQVTMMFWYRQQPGQSLTLIATANQGSEATYESGFVIDKFPISRPNLTFSTLTVSNMSPEDSSIYLCSVVGGNTEAFFGQGTRLTVV.

The chain couples TRBV9 to TRBJ2-2, with 7 nucleotides matching TRBD1. CDR1 is SGDLS, CDR2 YYNGEE, per germline. This CDR3 is 16 amino acids long. V shed 0 bases, J shed 0 bases, and the junction held 2 bases outside the gene matches. The CDR3 DNA reads TGTGCCAGCAGCGTAGGGGGACAGCCGAACACCGGGGAGCTGTTTTTT. Its translation is CASSVGGQPNTGELFF.

The genes are TRBV5-6 and TRBJ1-4; D not resolved. V gave up 1 base and J gave up 7 bases, with 5 bases separating them. The CDR3 covers 12 residues. The germline V gene encodes CDR1 SGHDT and CDR2 YYEEEE. CDR3 residues: CASSLQSEKLFF. As DNA, the CDR3 is TGTGCCAGCAGCTTGCAGAGTGAAAAACTGTTTTTT.

V usage is TRBV7-9 and J usage is TRBJ1-4, with D tentatively TRBD1 (6 bases). Germline-derived CDR1 and CDR2 are SEHNR and FQNEAQ (reference sequence). This CDR3 has 16 residues. Trimming left V 5 bases short and J 0 bases short, with 13 bases between. This CDR3 reads CASSPPSGATNEKLFF. The CDR3 DNA is TGTGCCAGCAGCCCTCCATCAGGGGCAACTAATGAAAAACTGTTTTTT.